A selection of T cell receptor beta chains follows, all from one sample in a study of glioma-infiltrating T cells. TCRdb analysed the multiplex PCR reads with MiXCR anew, one entry per CDR3 protein. The table includes more than 350,000 distinct CDR3 sequences, around 38% detected once. The sample was glioma tissue, nonneoplastic brain tissue, or PBMCs (not recorded which). Source of these receptors: a human donor with low-grade glioma or glioblastoma, undergoing nonglioma brain surgery, or in good health (not recorded which). CDR3s include the opening cysteine and the closing phenylalanine or tryptophan. A D gene is named only where the DNA matches it firmly. Clone size is not always given. Where it is, it says once, few, many or a class for expanded clones.

D gene: .
CDR3 length: 14
V gene: TRBV6-2/TRBV6-3
clone size: many
J gene: TRBJ2-2
CDR3 DNA: TGTGCCAGCAGTGGTCGGGGGAACACCGGGGAGCTGTTTTTT
CDR3 protein: CASSGRGNTGELFF

D gene: .
CDR3 length: 14
V gene: TRBV29-1
clone size: .
J gene: TRBJ1-2
CDR3 DNA: TGCAGCGTTGAAGATAATGCAGTTAACTATGGCTACACCTTC
CDR3 protein: CSVEDNAVNYGYTF

D gene: .
CDR3 length: 13
V gene: TRBV3-1
clone size: .
J gene: TRBJ2-3
CDR3 DNA: TGTGCCAGCAGCCGACTTGGGGCGGATACGCAGTATTTT
CDR3 protein: CASSRLGADTQYF

D gene: .
CDR3 length: 15
V gene: TRBV3-1
clone size: .
J gene: TRBJ2-3
CDR3 DNA: TGTGCCAGCAGCCAAGATTTAGGATTTGCAGATACGCAGTATTTT
CDR3 protein: CASSQDLGFADTQYF

D gene: TRBD1
CDR3 length: 14
V gene: TRBV7-2
clone size: .
J gene: TRBJ1-1
CDR3 DNA: TGTGCCAGCAGCTTGAGACAGGGGACGACTGAAGCTTTCTTT
CDR3 protein: CASSLRQGTTEAFF

D gene: TRBD1
CDR3 length: 17
V gene: TRBV4-1
clone size: .
J gene: TRBJ1-2
CDR3 DNA: TGCGCCAGCAGCCACAGTGGATCCCGCAGGGGGACGAGTGGCTACACCTTC
CDR3 protein: CASSHSGSRRGTSGYTF

D gene: .
CDR3 length: 13
V gene: TRBV6-2/TRBV6-3
clone size: few
J gene: TRBJ2-4
CDR3 DNA: TGTGCCAGCAGCCAGTGGCCAAAAAACATTCAGTACTTC
CDR3 protein: CASSQWPKNIQYF

D gene: .
CDR3 length: 10
V gene: TRBV28
clone size: .
J gene: TRBJ1-3
CDR3 DNA: TGTGCCACCAGGCTCCACCGGAAATATTTT
CDR3 protein: CATRLHRKYF

D gene: .
CDR3 length: 15
V gene: TRBV6-6
clone size: .
J gene: TRBJ2-4
CDR3 DNA: TGTGCCAGCAGTTACTCGAGGGGATACTTAAACATTCAGTACTTC
CDR3 protein: CASSYSRGYLNIQYF

D gene: TRBD2
CDR3 length: 16
V gene: TRBV28
clone size: few
J gene: TRBJ2-2
CDR3 DNA: TGTGCCAGCAGTTTAAACGGGGGGAGGGCCATCGGGGAGCTGTTTTTT
CDR3 protein: CASSLNGGRAIGELFF

D gene: .
CDR3 length: 15
V gene: TRBV6-1
clone size: .
J gene: TRBJ1-5
CDR3 DNA: TGTGTCAGCACCCCACGTGGGGCCAGAGAACAGCCCCAGCATTTT
CDR3 protein: CVSTPRGAREQPQHF

D gene: .
CDR3 length: 17
V gene: TRBV10-3
clone size: .
J gene: TRBJ1-5
CDR3 DNA: TGTGCCATCAGCGGCCGGGGTGGGCGAAACCCCAATCAGCCCCAGCATTTT
CDR3 protein: CAISGRGGRNPNQPQHF

D gene: TRBD2
CDR3 length: 16
V gene: TRBV28
clone size: many
J gene: TRBJ2-3
CDR3 DNA: TGTGCCAGCAGTGACCCAGCGGGAGGGGAGGCAGATACGCAGTATTTT
CDR3 protein: CASSDPAGGEADTQYF

D gene: .
CDR3 length: 15
V gene: TRBV7-2
clone size: many
J gene: TRBJ1-1
CDR3 DNA: TGTGCCAGCAGCTTAGGGTGGGGGGTGAACACTGAAGCTTTCTTT
CDR3 protein: CASSLGWGVNTEAFF

D gene: .
CDR3 length: 13
V gene: TRBV12-3/TRBV12-4
clone size: .
J gene: TRBJ2-7
CDR3 DNA: TGTGCCAGCAGTTCGACAGGAACCTACGAGCAGTACTTC
CDR3 protein: CASSSTGTYEQYF

D gene: .
CDR3 length: 11
V gene: TRBV20-1
clone size: many
J gene: TRBJ2-7
CDR3 DNA: TGCAGTGCTCGGTTCACCGCCGAGCAGTACTTC
CDR3 protein: CSARFTAEQYF

D gene: TRBD1
CDR3 length: 14
V gene: TRBV28
clone size: once
J gene: TRBJ2-2
CDR3 DNA: TGTGCCAGCAGTCCCACAGGGGCGGGCGGGGAGCTGTTTTTT
CDR3 protein: CASSPTGAGGELFF

D gene: .
CDR3 length: 16
V gene: TRBV7-9
clone size: .
J gene: TRBJ2-1
CDR3 DNA: TGTGCCAGCAGCCCTAGGGGAGCGGCCCACGAAGATGAGCAGTTCTTC
CDR3 protein: CASSPRGAAHEDEQFF

D gene: TRBD1
CDR3 length: 14
V gene: TRBV2
clone size: .
J gene: TRBJ1-3
CDR3 DNA: TGTGCCAGCAGACAGGGGTTATCTGGAAACACCATATATTTT
CDR3 protein: CASRQGLSGNTIYF

D gene: .
CDR3 length: 15
V gene: TRBV4-2
clone size: many
J gene: TRBJ2-7
CDR3 DNA: TGTGCCAGCAGCCAAACACGGGAAGGGTACTACGAGCAGTACTTC
CDR3 protein: CASSQTREGYYEQYF

D gene: TRBD1
CDR3 length: 17
V gene: TRBV11-2
clone size: .
J gene: TRBJ2-1
CDR3 DNA: TGTGCCAGCAGCTTAAGGGGACAGGACGTGAGGGACCGTGAGCAGTTCTTC
CDR3 protein: CASSLRGQDVRDREQFF

D gene: .
CDR3 length: 14
V gene: TRBV4-3
clone size: .
J gene: TRBJ1-1
CDR3 DNA: TGCGCCAGCAGCTCCGGGGACGGCATCTCTGAAGCTTTCTTT
CDR3 protein: CASSSGDGISEAFF

D gene: .
CDR3 length: 14
V gene: TRBV6-5
clone size: many
J gene: TRBJ2-1
CDR3 DNA: TGTGCCAGCAGTTACTCCATCACCGACAATGAGCAGTTCTTC
CDR3 protein: CASSYSITDNEQFF

D gene: TRBD2
CDR3 length: 17
V gene: TRBV28
clone size: few
J gene: TRBJ2-2
CDR3 DNA: TGTGCCAGCAGTTGGGGAGCGGGAGGTAGAGGCACCGGGGAGCTGTTTTTT
CDR3 protein: CASSWGAGGRGTGELFF

D gene: .
CDR3 length: 11
V gene: TRBV19
clone size: few
J gene: TRBJ2-1
CDR3 DNA: TGTGCCAGTAGCTTAGCGTATGAGCAGTTCTTC
CDR3 protein: CASSLAYEQFF

D gene: .
CDR3 length: 13
V gene: TRBV2
clone size: .
J gene: TRBJ2-5
CDR3 DNA: TGTGCCAGCAGAGATGGGGGAGGCGAGACCCAGTACTTC
CDR3 protein: CASRDGGGETQYF

D gene: .
CDR3 length: 18
V gene: TRBV27
clone size: .
J gene: TRBJ2-1
CDR3 DNA: TGTGCCAGCAGTTTAATTTCATTTGGGGGACTCTACTACAATGAGCAGTTCTTC
CDR3 protein: CASSLISFGGLYYNEQFF

D gene: .
CDR3 length: 16
V gene: TRBV12-5
clone size: .
J gene: TRBJ2-1
CDR3 DNA: TGTGCTAGTGGTTTGGTACTAAGCGGGTCGGGGGGCGAGCAGTTCTTC
CDR3 protein: CASGLVLSGSGGEQFF

D gene: .
CDR3 length: 15
V gene: TRBV10-3
clone size: .
J gene: TRBJ1-6
CDR3 DNA: TGTGCCATCAGTGATATAGGACGGTATAATTCACCCCTCCACTTT
CDR3 protein: CAISDIGRYNSPLHF

D gene: .
CDR3 length: 13
V gene: TRBV7-6
clone size: .
J gene: TRBJ1-4
CDR3 DNA: TGTGCCAGCAGCCCTGGCTTAAATGAAAAACTGTTTTTT
CDR3 protein: CASSPGLNEKLFF

D gene: .
CDR3 length: 16
V gene: TRBV5-8
clone size: .
J gene: TRBJ1-4
CDR3 DNA: TGTGCCAGCAGCTGGGGCTTTGGAGCAACTAATGAAAAACTGTTTTTT
CDR3 protein: CASSWGFGATNEKLFF

D gene: .
CDR3 length: 13
V gene: TRBV15
clone size: many
J gene: TRBJ2-1
CDR3 DNA: TGTGCCACCAGCAGTTTCCTGGGCAATGAGCAGTTCTTC
CDR3 protein: CATSSFLGNEQFF

D gene: .
CDR3 length: 16
V gene: TRBV7-6
clone size: .
J gene: TRBJ1-1
CDR3 DNA: TGTGCCAGCAGCTCGCCGGCCGGGGCGATGAACACTGAAGCTTTCTTT
CDR3 protein: CASSSPAGAMNTEAFF

D gene: TRBD2
CDR3 length: 20
V gene: TRBV7-3
clone size: few
J gene: TRBJ2-1
CDR3 DNA: TGTGCCAGCAGCTTAATATCCGGGACTAGCGGGGCCCGGCTTTACAATGAGCAGTTCTTC
CDR3 protein: CASSLISGTSGARLYNEQFF

D gene: TRBD2
CDR3 length: 14
V gene: TRBV20-1
clone size: few
J gene: TRBJ2-7
CDR3 DNA: TGCAGTGCAGCAGTAGCGGGTGGTGCCTACGAGCAGTACTTC
CDR3 protein: CSAAVAGGAYEQYF

D gene: .
CDR3 length: 16
V gene: TRBV6-5
clone size: .
J gene: TRBJ1-3
CDR3 DNA: TGTGCCAGCAGTTCTCCCCGGGACCCCTCTGGAAACACCATATATTTT
CDR3 protein: CASSSPRDPSGNTIYF

D gene: TRBD1
CDR3 length: 17
V gene: TRBV28
clone size: many
J gene: TRBJ1-5
CDR3 DNA: TGTGCCAGCAGTTCCCAAGGGGGCAGAAATAGCAATCAGCCCCAGCATTTT
CDR3 protein: CASSSQGGRNSNQPQHF

D gene: .
CDR3 length: 16
V gene: TRBV4-2
clone size: .
J gene: TRBJ2-7
CDR3 DNA: TGTGCCAGCAGCCAGGTCCTTAGGCAGGCAACCTACGAGCAGTACTTC
CDR3 protein: CASSQVLRQATYEQYF

D gene: TRBD2
CDR3 length: 16
V gene: TRBV6-6
clone size: .
J gene: TRBJ2-7
CDR3 DNA: TGTGCCAGCAGTTACTCCCTCGCGGGAGAACTCAACGAGCAGTACTTC
CDR3 protein: CASSYSLAGELNEQYF

D gene: .
CDR3 length: 16
V gene: TRBV20-1
clone size: .
J gene: TRBJ2-1
CDR3 DNA: TGCAGTGCTAGTAGCCGAGCGGTAGCCTACTACAATGAGCAGTTCTTC
CDR3 protein: CSASSRAVAYYNEQFF

D gene: .
CDR3 length: 14
V gene: TRBV4-3
clone size: .
J gene: TRBJ1-2
CDR3 DNA: TGCGCCAGCAGCCATGGTACCGAAGGATATGGCTACACCTTC
CDR3 protein: CASSHGTEGYGYTF

D gene: .
CDR3 length: 13
V gene: TRBV13
clone size: once
J gene: TRBJ2-7
CDR3 DNA: TGTGCCAGCGTTACAGGGCGTTCCGCCGAGCAGTACTTC
CDR3 protein: CASVTGRSAEQYF

D gene: .
CDR3 length: 13
V gene: TRBV7-9
clone size: few
J gene: TRBJ1-2
CDR3 DNA: TGTGCCAGCAGCCTAGAAGGTGGGGATGGCTACACCTTC
CDR3 protein: CASSLEGGDGYTF

D gene: .
CDR3 length: 15
V gene: TRBV5-1
clone size: .
J gene: TRBJ1-1
CDR3 DNA: TGCGCCAGCAGCTTAATCTCGAACATTAACACTGAAGCTTTCTTT
CDR3 protein: CASSLISNINTEAFF

D gene: .
CDR3 length: 11
V gene: TRBV12-3/TRBV12-4
clone size: .
J gene: TRBJ2-7
CDR3 DNA: TGTGCCAGCAGCAAGACGGGTCAGCAGTACTTC
CDR3 protein: CASSKTGQQYF

D gene: .
CDR3 length: 15
V gene: TRBV19
clone size: few
J gene: TRBJ2-1
CDR3 DNA: TGTGCCAGTAGTATCTTCGGCAGCTCCTACAATGAGCAGTTCTTC
CDR3 protein: CASSIFGSSYNEQFF

D gene: TRBD1
CDR3 length: 13
V gene: TRBV19
clone size: .
J gene: TRBJ1-2
CDR3 DNA: TGTGCCAGTAGCACACAGGGGGCTAGAGGCTACACCTTC
CDR3 protein: CASSTQGARGYTF

D gene: .
CDR3 length: 13
V gene: TRBV20-1
clone size: once
J gene: TRBJ2-2
CDR3 DNA: TGCAGTGCCCCGTCACTTTACACCGGGGGGCTGTTTTTT
CDR3 protein: CSAPSLYTGGLFF

D gene: .
CDR3 length: 14
V gene: TRBV11-2
clone size: few
J gene: TRBJ1-2
CDR3 DNA: TGTGCCAGCAGCTTAGGCCCGGGGGCGGAGGGCTACACCTTC
CDR3 protein: CASSLGPGAEGYTF

D gene: .
CDR3 length: 12
V gene: TRBV6-2/TRBV6-3
clone size: many
J gene: TRBJ1-1
CDR3 DNA: TGTGCCAGCAGCAGACTGGGCTCTGAAGCTTTCTTT
CDR3 protein: CASSRLGSEAFF

D gene: TRBD2
CDR3 length: 15
V gene: TRBV6-5
clone size: .
J gene: TRBJ2-3
CDR3 DNA: TGTGCCAGCAGCCCCGGACTAGCGGGGACAGGTACGAAGTATTTT
CDR3 protein: CASSPGLAGTGTKYF

D gene: TRBD2
CDR3 length: 15
V gene: TRBV20-1
clone size: few
J gene: TRBJ2-7
CDR3 DNA: TGCAGTGCTACGGGACTAGCGGGGGGGACCTACGAGCAGTACTTC
CDR3 protein: CSATGLAGGTYEQYF

D gene: .
CDR3 length: 16
V gene: TRBV5-1
clone size: few
J gene: TRBJ1-1
CDR3 DNA: TGCGCCAGCAGCTTGGACCCCGCGGGCTTGAACACTGAAGCTTTCTTT
CDR3 protein: CASSLDPAGLNTEAFF